Below are 20 T cell receptor beta chains sequenced from a single sample in a study of identical twins. TCRdb reprocessed the 5' RACE reads via MiXCR and lists one record per CDR3 protein. The sample yields some 630,000 distinct CDR3 sequences, roughly 6.6% seen once. These sequences were also reported in another study, on yellow fever vaccine responses in identical twins.

The sample was PBMCs. The receptors shown here come from a woman aged 18-29 years in good health.

The table lists this clonotype with many counts. The CDR3 protein is CSVEDGGGDYEQYF. CDR3 DNA: TGCAGCGTTGAAGATGGGGGAGGGGACTACGAGCAGTACTTC. The chain is built from TRBV29-1 and TRBJ2-7; 7 nucleotides align to TRBD2. This CDR3 comprises 14 residues. The V segment lost 0 bases and the J segment 3 bases; nucleotides outside the gene matches: 5. The germline V gene has CDR1 SQVTM and CDR2 ANQGSEA.

The chain joins TRBV6-5 to TRBJ2-2; D not certain. CDR1 and CDR2 from the germline V gene are MNHEY and SVGAGI. The CDR3 spans 12 residues. Trimming pared 8 bases from V and 1 base from J, leaving 5 bases between. The CDR3 spells CASCGNTGELFF. DNA for the CDR3: TGTGCCAGCTGTGGGAACACCGGGGAGCTGTTTTTT.

The chain uses TRBV20-1 and TRBJ2-3; D possibly corresponds to TRBD2 (5 bases). Trimming took 0 bases from V and 0 from J, leaving 10 bases between them. Germline V gene sequence: CDR1 DFQATT, CDR2 SNEGSKA (reference sequence). The CDR3 extends over 15 amino acids. The CDR3 nucleotides are TGCAGTGCTAGAGATCGGGGTTCTAGCACAGATACGCAGTATTTT. Encoded protein: CSARDRGSSTDTQYF.

The table lists this clonotype with a few counts. The rearrangement joins TRBV7-3 to TRBJ1-6; D uncertain. Trimming cost V 5 bases and J 5 bases, with 10 bases left between them. This CDR3 region has 14 residues. CDR1 and CDR2 from the germline V gene are SGHTA and FQGTGA. In DNA, the CDR3 is TGTGCCAGCAGCCTCGCGGTGGATAATTCACCCCTCCACTTT. Translated, it gives CASSLAVDNSPLHF. Complete variable domain (other parts from reference TRBV7-3 and TRBJ1-6): GAGVSQTPSNKVTEKGKYVELRCDPISGHTALYWYRQSLGQGPEFLIYFQGTGAADDSGLPNDRFFAVRPEGSVSTLKIQRTERGDSAVYLCASSLAVDNSPLHFGNGTRLTVT.

This clonotype was seen many times. This chain connects TRBV6-2 or TRBV6-3 to TRBJ2-3, with D perhaps matching TRBD1 or TRBD2 (5 bases each). Germline V gives CDR1 MNHEY, CDR2 SVGEGT. Trimming left V 2 bases short and J 0 bases short, with 9 bases between. This CDR3 spans 15 amino acids. The CDR3 protein is CASSYEGYSTDTQYF. CDR3 nucleotide sequence: TGTGCCAGCAGTTACGAGGGGTACAGCACAGATACGCAGTATTTT.

The chain links TRBV14 to TRBJ1-1, with unresolved D. The V and J ends lost 2 bases and 3 bases respectively, with 7 bases between them. This CDR3 region has 13 residues. CDR1 is SGHDN, CDR2 FVKESK, per germline. CDR3 protein: CASSQSLYTEAFF. Written as DNA, the CDR3 is TGTGCCAGCAGCCAATCATTGTACACTGAAGCTTTCTTT.

This clonotype was observed at least ten times. The V call is TRBV27, the J call TRBJ2-2; D not resolved. Trimming pared 2 bases from V and 2 bases from J, leaving 6 bases between. The CDR3 loop spans 14 amino acids. From germline, CDR1 is MNHEY and CDR2 SMNVEV (reference sequence). CDR3 DNA: TGTGCCAGCAGTTTACCAGATAACACCGGGGAGCTGTTTTTT. This gives the protein CASSLPDNTGELFF.

This clonotype was found many times. CDR3 sequence reads: CSASSSGEYTDTQYF. For the CDR3, the DNA is TGCAGTGCCTCTTCCAGCGGAGAATACACAGATACGCAGTATTTT. The chain is built from TRBV20-1 and TRBJ2-3, with D tentatively TRBD2 (5 bases). The CDR3 loop spans 15 amino acids. V was shortened by 6 bases and J by 2 bases, with 18 bases between the two germline ends. Germline assignment: CDR1 DFQATT and CDR2 SNEGSKA (reference sequence).

Ten or more counts support this clonotype. This chain connects TRBV7-3 to TRBJ2-3; TRBD1 matches at 8 bases. The CDR3 is 16 amino acids. Germline CDR1 and CDR2: SGHTA and FQGTGA. Germline trimming cut 1 base from V and 5 bases from J; bases unmatched to any gene: 8. CDR3 loop: CASSLNPGGVGDTQYF. The CDR3 nucleotides are TGTGCCAGCAGCTTAAACCCAGGGGGCGTTGGAGATACGCAGTATTTT.

This clonotype was counted ten times or more. The chain joins TRBV12-3 or TRBV12-4 to TRBJ1-1, with D perhaps matching TRBD1 (6 bases). The CDR3 consists of 19 residues. V was cut by 3 bases and J by 0 bases, with 23 bases left in between. The CDR3 region is CASSFPPRDIYIMNTEAFF. Written as DNA, the CDR3 is TGTGCCAGCAGTTTTCCCCCTCGGGACATATATATCATGAACACTGAAGCTTTCTTT.

This clonotype was seen a few times. The V call is TRBV20-1, the J call TRBJ2-4; D uncertain. This CDR3 region has 13 residues. From germline, CDR1 is DFQATT and CDR2 SNEGSKA (reference sequence). Trimming stripped 6 bases from V and 0 bases from J, with 9 bases between. In DNA form, the CDR3 reads TGCAGTGCAGCACCTACAGCCAAAAACATTCAGTACTTC. Protein: CSAAPTAKNIQYF.

J is TRBJ2-5 and V is TRBV5-1; 8 bases map to TRBD1. CDR1 SGHRS and CDR2 YFSETQ come from the germline V gene. The CDR3 is 16 amino acids. The V gene end was trimmed by 5 bases and the J gene end by 2 bases; junction bases not matched to a gene: 11. The DNA of the CDR3 is TGCGCCAGCAGACCCTGGGGGACAGGACCACAAGAGACCCAGTACTTC. Its protein product is CASRPWGTGPQETQYF.

This clonotype was picked up many times. This rearrangement joins TRBV7-2 to TRBJ2-1; D not certain. Per germline, CDR1 SGHTA and CDR2 FQGNSA. Between the trimmed V and J ends, which lost 2 bases and 5 bases, there was a span of 7 bases. This CDR3 region has 13 residues. The CDR3 here is CASSLLRDNEQFF. CDR3 coding DNA: TGTGCCAGCAGCTTATTAAGGGACAATGAGCAGTTCTTC.

The chain links TRBV14 to TRBJ2-7; the match to TRBD2 covers 9 bases. The CDR3 covers 16 residues. Germline lookup yields CDR1 SGHDN and CDR2 FVKESK. J was trimmed by 2 bases and V by 1 base; bases with no gene match: 6. The CDR3 region is CASSQALAGGPYEQYF. In DNA, the CDR3 is TGTGCCAGCAGCCAAGCCCTGGCGGGAGGGCCCTACGAGCAGTACTTC.

In this sample, this clonotype turned up a few times. The gene calls are TRBV4-1 and TRBJ2-1, with 7 bases lining up with TRBD1. The CDR3 loop spans 16 amino acids. Unmatched junction bases numbered 3, after V lost 1 base and J lost 0 bases. CDR1 and CDR2 (germline): MGHRA, YSYEKL. This CDR3 is CASSQGGQFSYNEQFF. CDR3 in DNA: TGCGCCAGCAGCCAAGGGGGACAGTTCTCCTACAATGAGCAGTTCTTC.

The rearrangement uses TRBV7-9 and TRBJ2-2, with 8 bases lining up with TRBD1. J was trimmed by 4 bases and V by 2 bases; bases with no gene match: 3. This CDR3 comprises 15 residues. Germline V gene lookup returns CDR1 SEHNR and CDR2 FQNEAQ (reference sequence). The CDR3, as DNA: TGTGCCAGCAGCTTACGGACAGGGACCACCGGGGAGCTGTTTTTT. Translation: CASSLRTGTTGELFF.

This clonotype has a handful of counts. This sequence joins TRBV28 and TRBJ2-7; 7 bases map to TRBD1. V dropped 3 bases and J dropped 3; count of bases not matched to a gene: 8. Germline CDR1 reads MDHEN; CDR2 reads SYDVKM. The CDR3 has 15 residues. CDR3 nucleotides: TGTGCCAGCAGTTTTGAGGGACAGCAGATCTACGAGCAGTACTTC. The encoded protein is CASSFEGQQIYEQYF.

This clonotype occurred many times. The chain couples TRBV6-4 to TRBJ2-3, with 7 bases matching TRBD1. V lost 0 bases, J lost 4 bases, and 4 bases stayed unmatched. This CDR3 comprises 15 residues. CDR1 is MRHNA, CDR2 SNTAGT, per germline. Written as DNA, the CDR3 is TGTGCCAGCAGTGACTCCTCGACAGGGCCAGATACGCAGTATTTT. Translation: CASSDSSTGPDTQYF.

This clonotype was recorded at least ten times. J is TRBJ2-2 and V is TRBV5-6, with 10 positions matching TRBD1. The CDR3 loop spans 13 amino acids. V lost 7 bases to trimming and J lost 6 bases; unmatched junction nucleotides: 3. The germline V gene has CDR1 SGHDT and CDR2 YYEEEE. CDR3 in DNA: TGTGCCAGCCGGGACAGGGGATCCGGGGAGCTGTTTTTT. Its translation is CASRDRGSGELFF.

J is TRBJ2-3 and V is TRBV4-1, with D perhaps given as TRBD1 or TRBD2 (5 bases each). Trimming took off 6 bases at V and 9 bases at J, with 13 bases between the two ends. The CDR3 is 12 residues long. From germline, CDR1 is MGHRA and CDR2 YSYEKL. The DNA of the CDR3 is TGCGCCAGCAGTCTAGAGGGGAAGACGCAGTATTTT. Amino acid sequence: CASSLEGKTQYF.